Listed below are T cell receptor beta chains from one sample, sequenced in a study of T cell changes during pregnancy in multiple sclerosis. TCRdb's copy holds only in-frame clones and misses some; the assay was immunoSEQ multiplex PCR. This sample yields some 87,000 clones, of which approximately 92% are seen a single time; around 2.5% belongs to the top ten. Here the sequenced sample was peripheral blood, taken in the first trimester of pregnancy. Receptor source: a female donor with multiple sclerosis, enrolled in a pregnancy study. CDR3s include the opening cysteine and the closing phenylalanine or tryptophan. D genes are given only for firm matches. Only part of the rows carry a size: once, few, many, or a class if the clone is expanded.

clone size: few
CDR3 length: 13
J gene: TRBJ1-1
D gene: .
V gene: TRBV29-1
CDR3 protein: CSVEYRANTEAFF
CDR3 DNA: TGCAGCGTTGAGTACAGGGCGAACACTGAAGCTTTCTTT

clone size: .
CDR3 length: 15
J gene: TRBJ2-7
D gene: TRBD2
V gene: TRBV4-2
CDR3 protein: CASSQIAGGKYEQYF
CDR3 DNA: TGTGCCAGCAGCCAGATAGCGGGAGGGAAGTACGAGCAGTACTTC

clone size: .
CDR3 length: 16
J gene: TRBJ2-7
D gene: TRBD1
V gene: TRBV6-5
CDR3 protein: CASSYSSGQGAREQYF
CDR3 DNA: TGTGCCAGCAGTTACTCCTCGGGACAGGGGGCGAGGGAGCAGTACTTC

clone size: .
CDR3 length: 15
J gene: TRBJ2-3
D gene: .
V gene: TRBV2
CDR3 protein: CASSEWGTSTDTQYF
CDR3 DNA: TGTGCCAGCAGTGAGTGGGGGACATCTACAGATACGCAGTATTTT

clone size: .
CDR3 length: 14
J gene: TRBJ2-7
D gene: .
V gene: TRBV27
CDR3 protein: CASSSMTGSYEQYF
CDR3 DNA: TGTGCCAGCAGTTCAATGACAGGTTCCTACGAGCAGTACTTC

clone size: once
CDR3 length: 15
J gene: TRBJ2-7
D gene: .
V gene: TRBV9
CDR3 protein: CASSVGLDISYEQYF
CDR3 DNA: TGTGCCAGCAGCGTAGGACTAGACATCTCCTACGAGCAGTACTTC

clone size: .
CDR3 length: 15
J gene: TRBJ1-5
D gene: TRBD1
V gene: TRBV19
CDR3 protein: CASSFGQGAFQPQHF
CDR3 DNA: TGTGCCAGTAGCTTCGGACAGGGGGCGTTTCAGCCCCAGCATTTT

clone size: .
CDR3 length: 14
J gene: TRBJ1-2
D gene: .
V gene: TRBV7-9
CDR3 protein: CASSPPKAPYGYTF
CDR3 DNA: TGTGCCAGCAGCCCTCCCAAAGCCCCCTATGGCTACACCTTC

clone size: .
CDR3 length: 13
J gene: TRBJ2-1
D gene: TRBD2
V gene: TRBV11-1
CDR3 protein: CASSLRGGAEQFF
CDR3 DNA: TGTGCCAGCAGCTTACGGGGGGGCGCTGAGCAGTTCTTC

clone size: .
CDR3 length: 14
J gene: TRBJ2-1
D gene: .
V gene: TRBV4-1
CDR3 protein: CASSQEVGGNEQFF
CDR3 DNA: TGCGCCAGCAGCCAAGAAGTTGGAGGTAATGAGCAGTTCTTC

clone size: .
CDR3 length: 15
J gene: TRBJ2-7
D gene: TRBD2
V gene: TRBV9
CDR3 protein: CASGGVGQGRNEQYF
CDR3 DNA: TGTGCCAGCGGGGGGGTAGGGCAGGGCAGAAACGAGCAGTACTTC

clone size: .
CDR3 length: 14
J gene: TRBJ2-1
D gene: TRBD2
V gene: TRBV7-9
CDR3 protein: CASSGTSGHNEQFF
CDR3 DNA: TGTGCCTCCTCCGGGACTAGCGGACACAATGAGCAGTTCTTC

clone size: .
CDR3 length: 11
J gene: TRBJ1-4
D gene: .
V gene: TRBV28
CDR3 protein: CASFSNEKLFF
CDR3 DNA: TGTGCATCCTTCTCTAATGAAAAACTGTTTTTT

clone size: once
CDR3 length: 15
J gene: TRBJ1-5
D gene: TRBD1
V gene: TRBV27
CDR3 protein: CASSPRTGIFQPQHF
CDR3 DNA: TGTGCCAGCAGTCCCCGGACAGGGATCTTTCAGCCCCAGCATTTT

clone size: .
CDR3 length: 17
J gene: TRBJ2-7
D gene: TRBD2
V gene: TRBV7-9
CDR3 protein: CASSPNFGSGSSYEQYF
CDR3 DNA: TGTGCCAGCAGCCCCAACTTTGGTAGCGGGTCCTCCTACGAGCAGTACTTC

clone size: few
CDR3 length: 16
J gene: TRBJ2-2
D gene: TRBD2
V gene: TRBV27
CDR3 protein: CASSTWEWRGTGELFF
CDR3 DNA: TGTGCCAGCAGCACATGGGAGTGGCGGGGGACCGGGGAGCTGTTTTTT

clone size: .
CDR3 length: 14
J gene: TRBJ1-1
D gene: TRBD1
V gene: TRBV2
CDR3 protein: CASSAGQGVTEAFF
CDR3 DNA: TGTGCCAGCAGTGCCGGACAGGGTGTGACTGAAGCTTTCTTT

clone size: .
CDR3 length: 14
J gene: TRBJ2-7
D gene: .
V gene: TRBV7-8
CDR3 protein: CASSILVTSYEQYF
CDR3 DNA: TGTGCCAGCAGCATACTAGTTACCTCCTACGAGCAGTACTTC

clone size: .
CDR3 length: 15
J gene: TRBJ2-3
D gene: .
V gene: TRBV5-4
CDR3 protein: CASSFIQGQTDTQYF
CDR3 DNA: TGTGCCAGCAGCTTTATCCAGGGTCAGACAGATACGCAGTATTTT

clone size: .
CDR3 length: 16
J gene: TRBJ2-3
D gene: TRBD2
V gene: TRBV5-1
CDR3 protein: CASSSGLAGAADTQYF
CDR3 DNA: TGCGCCAGCAGCTCCGGACTAGCGGGAGCGGCAGATACGCAGTATTTT

clone size: .
CDR3 length: 14
J gene: TRBJ1-5
D gene: .
V gene: TRBV2
CDR3 protein: CASREVYSNQPQHF
CDR3 DNA: TGTGCCAGCCGAGAGGTTTATAGCAATCAGCCCCAGCATTTT

clone size: once
CDR3 length: 13
J gene: TRBJ2-3
D gene: .
V gene: TRBV19
CDR3 protein: CASSIQNSHTQYF
CDR3 DNA: TGTGCCAGTAGTATCCAGAATTCCCATACGCAGTATTTT

clone size: few
CDR3 length: 15
J gene: TRBJ1-1
D gene: .
V gene: TRBV5-4
CDR3 protein: CASSLGGHLNTEAFF
CDR3 DNA: TGTGCCAGCAGCTTGGGAGGACACTTGAACACTGAAGCTTTCTTT

clone size: .
CDR3 length: 18
J gene: TRBJ2-3
D gene: .
V gene: TRBV4-3
CDR3 protein: CASSQEKGTGVEADTQYF
CDR3 DNA: TGCGCCAGCAGCCAAGAGAAGGGAACGGGAGTGGAAGCAGATACGCAGTATTTT

clone size: once
CDR3 length: 16
J gene: TRBJ2-5
D gene: .
V gene: TRBV7-2
CDR3 protein: CASRPAGTRTSETQYF
CDR3 DNA: TGTGCCAGCAGACCCGCCGGGACAAGGACGTCGGAGACCCAGTACTTC